The present T cell receptor beta chain was sequenced within a study of cytomegalovirus exposure and HLA in healthy donors. Study-wide results and limits: Among TCR beta chains, those listed as cytomegalovirus-associated numbered about 160. A later analysis, which compared TCR beta chains of equal frequency, found the HLA-associated ones more clonally expanded.

Use of 60 Vbeta and 13 Jbeta primers characterized the PCR. Here immunoSEQ multiplex PCR was the method, and the copy in TCRdb shows in-frame clones only, minus some. The sample carries about 95,000 clones, approximately 80% recorded once. Regarding this clone: Antigen: not known.

The TCR comes from a woman in her forties in good health and CMV-seronegative. Source material: PBMCs.

DNA for the CDR3: TGTGCCAGCAGCTTGTTCGGGTTAAGCATGAACACTGAAGCTTTCTTT. Amino acid sequence: CASSLFGLSMNTEAFF. The chain couples TRBV5-6 to TRBJ1-1; no clear D. Germline assignment: CDR1 SGHDT and CDR2 YYEEEE. V dropped 1 base and J dropped 0 bases, with 13 bases sitting between them. This CDR3 has 16 amino acids.